This T cell receptor (beta chain) originates from a study of T-cell memory formation after mild COVID-19. TCRdb recomputed calls from the 5' RACE reads with MiXCR, one row per CDR3 protein. This sample yields about 290,000 distinct CDR3 sequences, of which roughly 15% are seen a single time; roughly 20% belongs to the top ten. Sequencing input: PBMCs or a T cell subset sorted from them (not recorded which). The TCR originated in a young man who had mild COVID-19 (a few samples of this study predate the infection). Cell type and time point are not known.

CDR3 DNA sequence: TGCAGTGCTAGAGATAGGGGGACAGGGAGAGCACCCCTCCACTTT. This encodes CSARDRGTGRAPLHF. The rearrangement links TRBV20-1 to TRBJ1-6; 9 bases line up with TRBD1. The germline V gene encodes CDR1 DFQATT and CDR2 SNEGSKA (reference sequence). The CDR3 length is 15 residues. V shed 0 bases and J 11 bases; nucleotides not matched to a gene: 8.